This T cell receptor beta chain was profiled in a study of early T cells in non-severe SARS-CoV-2 infection. Broader study findings: Anti-spike CD8 responses were favored by VDJdb matching, which missed private and CD4 specificities.

Germline-derived CDR1 and CDR2 are DFQATT and SNEGSKA (reference sequence). There are 12 residues in the CDR3. V was trimmed by 3 bases and J by 6 bases, leaving 9 bases between them. Many counts were recorded for this clonotype. What it recognizes is unknown. TCRdb fed the 5' RACE reads into MiXCR, producing one record per CDR3 protein. The sample contains over 50,000 distinct CDR3 sequences, 6.5% to 9% of which appear only once. The chain combines TRBV20-1 with TRBJ2-1; D remains ambiguous. Sequencing was done on a sample of whole blood. The source of this sequence is an adult who was a healthcare worker with PCR-confirmed SARS-CoV-2 infection or an uninfected control (not recorded which). The CDR3: CSARGLINEQFF. CDR3 sequence (DNA): TGCAGTGCTAGGGGCCTTATCAATGAGCAGTTCTTC.